Included here is one TCR beta chain sequence, with context. This entry comes from a study of blood T cell repertoires in COVID-19. Looking at the study overall: Researchers got acute and convalescent COVID-19 samples from the United States, Italy and Spain. T cells, B-cell-depleted T cells, or PBMCs provided the cDNA or gDNA that served as material.

Trimming cost V 7 bases and J 0 bases, with 15 bases left between them. This CDR3 spans 15 amino acids. Germline V CDR1 and CDR2: SNHLY, FYNNEI. This table comes from immunoSEQ multiplex PCR, and its TCRdb copy is limited to in-frame clones, with some not included. This table holds some 98,000 clones, 82% found once. This clonotype was obtained from a man aged 65-85 years with active or convalescent COVID-19. Material: peripheral blood. V usage is TRBV2 and J usage is TRBJ1-2; D remains ambiguous. The CDR3 loop reads CASTMAPQSNYGYTF. Here the CDR3 DNA reads TGTGCCAGCACGATGGCCCCCCAATCTAACTATGGCTACACCTTC.